These 12 T cell receptor beta chains share one sample of origin, sequenced in a study of T cells in narcolepsy. Repertoires were generated with immunoSEQ multiplex PCR, while TCRdb's copy carries only in-frame clones and drops some. The sample comprises some 23,000 clones, about 80% of which are singletons, and 0.71% rests with the top ten. What was sequenced was CD45RA- memory CD4+ T cells from PBMCs. The receptors derive from a human donor with narcolepsy.

Here the CDR3 DNA reads TGTGCCTGGAGTGTACCCCCCGCTTTCTTT. It is translated as CAWSVPPAFF. The chain couples TRBV30 to TRBJ1-1; D call uncertain. CDR1 is GTSNPN, CDR2 SVGIG, per germline (reference sequence). The germline V and J ends were trimmed by 0 bases and 11 bases, with 7 bases remaining between them. CDR3 length: 10 amino acids.

This clone has a single count. The chain carries TRBV27 and TRBJ2-7; the D call may be TRBD1 or TRBD2 (5 bases each). The germline V gene encodes CDR1 MNHEY and CDR2 SMNVEV (reference sequence). Trimming took off 3 bases at V and 2 bases at J, with 14 bases between the two ends. This CDR3 has 15 amino acids. Here the CDR3 DNA reads TGTGCCAGCAGTTTCGGGACGGTGGTACCCTACGAGCAGTACTTC. Its translation: CASSFGTVVPYEQYF.

The chain is built from TRBV4-3 and TRBJ1-2, with D possibly TRBD1 on 6 matching bases. The CDR3 is 15 amino acids. Germline loops: CDR1 LGHNA, CDR2 YSLEER. Trimming removed 0 bases at V and 3 bases at J, with 11 bases between. The CDR3 region is CASSQEARGDYGYTF. The CDR3 DNA follows: TGCGCCAGCAGCCAAGAGGCCAGGGGCGACTATGGCTACACCTTC.

This chain uses TRBV29-1 with TRBJ2-1, with 11 bases identical to TRBD2. CDR1 SQVTM and CDR2 ANQGSEA come from the germline V gene. The CDR3 is made up of 15 amino acids. V lost 3 bases and J lost 3; bases outside the gene matches: 4. The CDR3 reads CSVDPGLAVYNEQFF. Here the CDR3 DNA reads TGCAGCGTTGACCCGGGACTAGCGGTCTACAATGAGCAGTTCTTC.

In DNA form, the CDR3 reads TGTGCCAGCAGTTCCACGGACAGTCTGGGTGCCCAGCATTTT. Protein product: CASSSTDSLGAQHF. V usage is TRBV28 and J usage is TRBJ1-5, with D tentatively TRBD1 (6 bases). In germline, CDR1 is MDHEN, CDR2 SYDVKM. CDR3 length equals 14 residues. Trimming removed 4 bases from V and 11 bases from J, with 18 bases in between.

The gene calls are TRBV4-1 and TRBJ1-5; TRBD1 agrees at 8 bases. The J segment lost 3 bases and the V segment lost 3 bases, leaving 13 bases of the junction unmatched. The CDR3 covers 18 residues. Germline values: CDR1 MGHRA, CDR2 YSYEKL. The CDR3 is CASSHLRDRPPFNQPQHF. CDR3 coding DNA: TGCGCCAGCAGCCATCTCCGGGACAGGCCTCCTTTCAATCAGCCCCAGCATTTT.

This clone was detected a few times. The chain links TRBV2 to TRBJ2-4; D unclear. CDR1 is SNHLY and CDR2 is FYNNEI in the germline V gene. Trimming stripped 8 bases from V and 0 bases from J, with 14 bases between. This CDR3 is 15 amino acids long. CDR3 coding DNA: TGTGCCAGCGAGGAAGGCAGCCTAGCCAAAAACATTCAGTACTTC. Its protein is CASEEGSLAKNIQYF.

V and J are TRBV28 and TRBJ1-5; 12 bases agree with TRBD1. With V trimmed by 8 bases and J by 5 bases, 13 bases remained unmatched. The CDR3 has 17 residues. Germline loops: CDR1 MDHEN, CDR2 SYDVKM. The CDR3 DNA is TGTGCCAGCCGAACGACTACCGGGACAGGGGGCGATCAGCCCCAGCATTTT. It is translated as CASRTTTGTGGDQPQHF. The entire variable domain, with the rest obtained from reference TRBV28 and TRBJ1-5, is as follows: DVKVTQSSRYLVKRTGEKVFLECVQDMDHENMFWYRQDPGLGLRLIYFSYDVKMKEKGDIPEGYSVSREKKERFSLILESASTNQTSMYLCASRTTTGTGGDQPQHFGDGTRLSIL.

This clone was seen more than once but under ten times. The chain couples TRBV5-6 to TRBJ2-5; D is uncertain. Germline CDR1 is SGHDT and CDR2 is YYEEEE. This CDR3 is built from 14 residues. V was clipped by 1 base and J by 4 bases, with 11 bases between them. In DNA form, the CDR3 reads TGTGCCAGCAGCTTGACGCTGCTGGGAGAGACCCAGTACTTC. As protein: CASSLTLLGETQYF. The full variable domain, its missing parts supplied by reference TRBV5-6 and TRBJ2-5, is DAGVTQSPTHLIKTRGQQVTLRCSPKSGHDTVSWYQQALGQGPQFIFQYYEEEERQRGNFPDRFSGHQFPNYSSELNVNALLLGDSALYLCASSLTLLGETQYFGPGTRLLVL.

This clone was detected only a few times. V usage is TRBV28 and J usage is TRBJ1-3, with 8 bases fitting TRBD1. The germline V gene encodes CDR1 MDHEN and CDR2 SYDVKM. This CDR3 has 14 residues. The V gene end was trimmed by 9 bases and the J gene end by 0 bases; junction bases not matched to a gene: 4. Written as DNA, the CDR3 is TGTGCCAGTTTAACAGGGGGCTCTGGAAACACCATATATTTT. It translates to CASLTGGSGNTIYF.

The chain carries TRBV6-5 and TRBJ2-1; TRBD2 matches at 7 bases. V lost 7 bases to trimming and J lost 5 bases; unmatched junction nucleotides: 8. CDR3 length equals 14 residues. Germline-derived CDR1 and CDR2 are MNHEY and SVGAGI. The CDR3 coding sequence is TGTGCCAGCAAAACGGGACTAACAGACAATGAGCAGTTCTTC. It is translated as CASKTGLTDNEQFF.

The chain uses TRBV28 and TRBJ2-7; no reliable D call. This CDR3 comprises 10 residues. The ends were cut back, 6 bases at V and 4 bases at J, with 4 bases in the middle. Germline V lookup: CDR1 MDHEN, CDR2 SYDVKM. The CDR3 DNA reads as TGTGCCAGCAGCCGTTACGAGCAGTACTTC. It specifies CASSRYEQYF.